The 3 T cell receptor beta chains below come from one sample, sequenced in a study of blood T cell repertoires in COVID-19. Sequencing used immunoSEQ multiplex PCR; TCRdb keeps in-frame clones, though not all of them. This table has 150,000 to 200,000 clones, approximately 90% appearing once. The sequencing sample was made of peripheral blood. These TCRs come from a human donor in a cohort sampled during active COVID-19.

The chain combines TRBV30 with TRBJ1-1; D is possibly TRBD1 (5 bases). Trimming shortened V by 2 bases and J by 2 bases, and 9 bases separated the two germline ends. The CDR3 runs 13 residues. Germline-derived CDR1 and CDR2 are GTSNPN and SVGIG (reference sequence). The CDR3 is CAWSFQGNTEAFF. The CDR3, as DNA: TGTGCCTGGAGTTTCCAGGGAAACACTGAAGCTTTCTTT.

The chain couples TRBV18 to TRBJ1-5; a weak D match, TRBD1 (6 bases). V dropped 2 bases and J dropped 5 bases, with 10 bases sitting between them. The CDR3 extends over 14 amino acids. CDR1 and CDR2 (germline): KGHSH, LQKENI. The chain's CDR3 is CASSPRGNHQPQHF. The CDR3 bases are TGTGCCAGCTCACCAAGGGGGAATCATCAGCCCCAGCATTTT.

The chain couples TRBV28 to TRBJ1-2; D may be TRBD1 (6 bases). Trimming stripped 0 bases from V and 8 bases from J, with 16 bases between. Germline V gene data show CDR1 as MDHEN and CDR2 as SYDVKM. The CDR3 has 15 amino acids. The CDR3 sequence is CASSLWGAKEGGYTF. The CDR3 DNA sequence: TGTGCCAGCAGTTTATGGGGGGCTAAGGAAGGAGGCTACACCTTC.